This T cell receptor beta chain was obtained from a study of T cell responses to AZD1222 COVID-19 vaccine. Regarding this clone: Its target is not known.

Sequencing was performed with immunoSEQ multiplex PCR; in TCRdb, only in-frame clones are kept and a portion is missing. The sample yields under 200,000 clones, approximately 90% seen once. Study-wide results and caveats: Most donors were white British and more were female, and clonal diversity was possibly underestimated.

Germline V gene lookup returns CDR1 SGDLS and CDR2 YYNGEE. Trimming pared 1 base from V and 8 bases from J, leaving 19 bases between. This CDR3 has 16 amino acids. The sequencing used peripheral blood, collected on day 0 of AZD1222 vaccination. The chain uses TRBV9 and TRBJ2-1; perhaps D is TRBD1 or TRBD2 (6 bases each). This TCR was recovered from an adult in good health. CDR3 DNA sequence: TGTGCCAGCAGCGTATGGGGGGCGGGGAGAGGAGATGAGCAGTTCTTC. Its translation: CASSVWGAGRGDEQFF. The complete variable domain, with remaining parts taken from reference TRBV9 and TRBJ2-1, reads DSGVTQTPKHLITATGQRVTLRCSPRSGDLSVYWYQQSLDQGLQFLIQYYNGEERAKGNILERFSAQQFPDLHSELNLSSLELGDSALYFCASSVWGAGRGDEQFFGPGTRLTVL.